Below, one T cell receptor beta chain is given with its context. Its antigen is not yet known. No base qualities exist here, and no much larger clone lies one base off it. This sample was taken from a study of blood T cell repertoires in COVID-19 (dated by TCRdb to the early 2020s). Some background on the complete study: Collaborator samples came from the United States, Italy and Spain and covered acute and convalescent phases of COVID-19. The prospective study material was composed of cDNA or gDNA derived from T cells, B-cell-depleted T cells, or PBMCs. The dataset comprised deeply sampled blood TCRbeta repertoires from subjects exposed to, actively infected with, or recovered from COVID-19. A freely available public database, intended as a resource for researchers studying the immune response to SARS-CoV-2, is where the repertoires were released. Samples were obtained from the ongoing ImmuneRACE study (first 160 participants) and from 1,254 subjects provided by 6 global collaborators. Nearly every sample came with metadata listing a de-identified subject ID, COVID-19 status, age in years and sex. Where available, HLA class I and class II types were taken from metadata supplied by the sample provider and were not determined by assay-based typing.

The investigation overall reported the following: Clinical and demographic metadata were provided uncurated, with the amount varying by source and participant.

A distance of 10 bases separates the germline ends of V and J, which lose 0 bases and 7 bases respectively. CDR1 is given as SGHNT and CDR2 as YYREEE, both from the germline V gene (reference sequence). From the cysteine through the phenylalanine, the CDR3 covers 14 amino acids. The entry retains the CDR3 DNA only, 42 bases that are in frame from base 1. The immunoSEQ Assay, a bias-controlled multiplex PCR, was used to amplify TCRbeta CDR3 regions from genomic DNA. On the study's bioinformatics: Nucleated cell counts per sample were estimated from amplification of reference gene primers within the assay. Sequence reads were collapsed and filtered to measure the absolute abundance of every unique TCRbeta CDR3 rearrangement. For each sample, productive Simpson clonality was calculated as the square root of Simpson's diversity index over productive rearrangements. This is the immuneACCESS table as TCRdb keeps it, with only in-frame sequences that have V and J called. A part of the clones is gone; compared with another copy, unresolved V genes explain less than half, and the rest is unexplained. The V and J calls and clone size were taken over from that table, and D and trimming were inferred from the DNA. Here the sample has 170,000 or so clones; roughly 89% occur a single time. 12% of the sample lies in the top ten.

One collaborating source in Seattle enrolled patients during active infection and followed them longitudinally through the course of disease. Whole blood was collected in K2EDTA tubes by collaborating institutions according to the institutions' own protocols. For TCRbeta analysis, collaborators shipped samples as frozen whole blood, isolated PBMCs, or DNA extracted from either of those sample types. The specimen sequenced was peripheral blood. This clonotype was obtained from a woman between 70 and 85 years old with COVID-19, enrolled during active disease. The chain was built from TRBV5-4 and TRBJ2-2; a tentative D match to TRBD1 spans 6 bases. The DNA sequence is TGTGCCAGCAGCTTGGAGGGGGTTAGCGGGGAGCTGTTTTTT. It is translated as CASSLEGVSGELFF.